Detailed here is one TCR beta chain. The data derive from a study of CD8 T cells in Susac syndrome. RNA in amounts of 0.5 to 1 ug was reverse transcribed with random hexamers. One entry per CDR3 protein, called by TCRdb with MiXCR from the immunoSEQ multiplex PCR reads. The table includes roughly 150,000 distinct CDR3 sequences, about 95% detected once. This receptor was obtained from a human donor with multiple sclerosis. The sample taken for sequencing was CD8+ T cells from PBMCs.

CDR3 sequence reads: CSAVAQSTDTQYF. CDR3 bases: TGCAGTGCTGTCGCTCAGTCCACAGATACGCAGTATTTT. This chain links TRBV20-1 with TRBJ2-3; D is unresolved. Germline-derived CDR1 and CDR2 are DFQATT and SNEGSKA (reference sequence). The CDR3 loop spans 13 amino acids. Trimming stripped 5 bases from V and 2 bases from J, with 11 bases between.